The T cell receptor (beta chain) described here comes from a study of kidney transplant recipient with SARS-CoV-2 infection. Regarding this clonotype: This could be a read error, since a much larger clone is one nucleotide away.

A single record per CDR3 protein comes from TCRdb applying MiXCR to the reads. This repertoire shows 200,000 to 250,000 distinct CDR3 sequences, 25% to 35% found once; its top ten account for around 7.8%. CDR1 is SGHAT, CDR2 FQDESV, per germline (reference sequence). The V end was cut by 5 bases, the J end by 4 bases, with 23 bases between. This CDR3 has 17 residues. The specimen was a blood sample, collected at baseline and between days 110 and 120 from a kidney transplant recipient. The clonotype originates from a male patient in his 30s who had COVID-19 and was a kidney transplant recipient. Some of the T cells might come from the graft donor. V is TRBV11-1 and J is TRBJ1-2; no reliable D call. In DNA form, the CDR3 reads TGTGCCAGCAGCAACTCACATAAGGCTAGAAAGACCTATGGCTACACCTTC. Amino acids: CASSNSHKARKTYGYTF.